The present entry profiles one TCR beta chain with its context. Its target is not known. These data come from a study of long-term antiretroviral therapy in people with HIV. Treatment locations for all participants with HIV were in the United States. This CDR3 contains 14 residues. The germline CDR1 and CDR2 sequences are MGHRA and YSYEKL. The trim removed 0 bases at V and 6 bases at J, leaving 1 base unmatched. General study results and limits: Spans of CDR3 length were tighter for HIV repertoires than for controls.

Survey-level resolution applied to immunoSEQ assay v3.0. TCRdb's copy holds only in-frame clones and misses some; the assay was immunoSEQ multiplex PCR. The sample carries about 25,000 clones, approximately 79% recorded once. Here the sequenced sample was unsorted PBMCs, taken 2.1 years after starting antiretroviral therapy. The origin of this receptor is a man aged 25 to 40 with HIV. The chain has TRBV4-1 and TRBJ2-4; 8 positions match TRBD2. This CDR3 reads CASSQDTSGNIQYF. Written as DNA, the CDR3 is TGCGCCAGCAGCCAAGATACTAGCGGAAACATTCAGTACTTC.